The rows below give T cell receptor beta chains drawn from one sample of a study of T cells in Graves' hyperthyroidism and ophthalmopathy. From the multiplex PCR reads, TCRdb called clonotypes with MiXCR, one entry per CDR3 protein. The table records about 250,000 distinct CDR3 sequences, approximately 20% of them present only once. The sequencing sample was made of blood. The receptors here all came from a man in his thirties or forties with Graves' ophthalmopathy. The CDR3 runs from the conserved cysteine through the conserved F or W. Only some rows state a clone size, as once, few, many or a class for expanded clones.

TRBJ2-3 16 many TRBV28 CASSSRQGVSTDTQYF
TRBJ2-1 14 few TRBV7-8 CASSLELTGLEQFF
TRBJ2-2 16 few TRBV11-2 CASSRGLAGGTGELFF
TRBJ2-1 14 NA TRBV28 CASTVGSGGGVGFF
TRBJ2-5 14 NA TRBV30 CAWSLGGSQETQYF
TRBJ2-1 14 many TRBV20-1 CSARVGTVYNEQFF
TRBJ2-1 18 NA TRBV12-5 CASGFAGTSGLHHNEQFF
TRBJ2-2 18 few TRBV4-1 CASSPSTRGRAGTGELFF
TRBJ2-3 14 NA TRBV18 CASSPSSEGDTQYF
TRBJ1-2 15 few TRBV15 CATSGQDRAGYGYTF
TRBJ1-5 16 many TRBV20-1 CSARSRRTPREQPQHF
TRBJ2-3 14 NA TRBV30 CAWREFGGSDTQYF
TRBJ1-3 16 few TRBV12-3/TRBV12-4 CASSFRAGSSGNTIYF